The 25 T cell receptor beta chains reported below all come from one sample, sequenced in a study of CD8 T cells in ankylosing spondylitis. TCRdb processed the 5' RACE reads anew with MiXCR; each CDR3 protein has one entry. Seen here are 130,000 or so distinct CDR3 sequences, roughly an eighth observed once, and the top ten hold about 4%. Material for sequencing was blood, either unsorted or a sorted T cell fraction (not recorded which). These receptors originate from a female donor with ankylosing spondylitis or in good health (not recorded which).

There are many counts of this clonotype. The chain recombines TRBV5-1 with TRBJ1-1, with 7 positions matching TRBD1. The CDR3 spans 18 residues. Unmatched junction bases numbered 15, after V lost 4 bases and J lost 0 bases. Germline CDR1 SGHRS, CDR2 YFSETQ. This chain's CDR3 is CASSPREDRTRMNTEAFF. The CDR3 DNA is TGCGCCAGCAGCCCCCGAGAGGACAGGACTAGGATGAACACTGAAGCTTTCTTT. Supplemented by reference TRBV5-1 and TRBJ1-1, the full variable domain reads KAGVTQTPRYLIKTRGQQVTLSCSPISGHRSVSWYQQTPGQGLQFLFEYFSETQRNKGNFPGRFSGRQFSNSRSEMNVSTLELGDSALYLCASSPREDRTRMNTEAFFGQGTRLTVV.

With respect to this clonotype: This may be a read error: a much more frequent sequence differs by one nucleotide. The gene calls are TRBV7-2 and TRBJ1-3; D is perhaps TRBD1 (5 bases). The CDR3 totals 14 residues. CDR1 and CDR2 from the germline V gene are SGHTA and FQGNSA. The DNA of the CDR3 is TGTGCCAGCAGCCCTGGGGGGAATGGAAACACCACATATTTT. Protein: CASSPGGNGNTTYF. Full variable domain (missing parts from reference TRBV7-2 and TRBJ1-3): GAGVSQSPSNKVTEKGKDVELRCDPISGHTALYWYRQSLGQGLEFLIYFQGNSAPDKSGLPSDRFSAERTGGSVSTLTIQRTQQEDSAVYLCASSPGGNGNTTYFGEGSWLTVV.

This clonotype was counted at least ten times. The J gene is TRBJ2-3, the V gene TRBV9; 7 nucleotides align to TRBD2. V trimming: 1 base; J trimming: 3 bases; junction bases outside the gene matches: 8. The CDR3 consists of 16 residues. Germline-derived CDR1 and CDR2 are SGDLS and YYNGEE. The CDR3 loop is CASSVREGRATDTQYF. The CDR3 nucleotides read TGTGCCAGCAGCGTAAGGGAGGGGCGAGCAACAGATACGCAGTATTTT.

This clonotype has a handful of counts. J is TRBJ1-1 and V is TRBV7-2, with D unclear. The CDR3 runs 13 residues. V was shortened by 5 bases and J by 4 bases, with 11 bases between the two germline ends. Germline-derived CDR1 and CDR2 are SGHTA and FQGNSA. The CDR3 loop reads CASSVIGSTEAFF. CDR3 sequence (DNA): TGTGCCAGCAGCGTAATAGGTAGCACTGAAGCTTTCTTT.

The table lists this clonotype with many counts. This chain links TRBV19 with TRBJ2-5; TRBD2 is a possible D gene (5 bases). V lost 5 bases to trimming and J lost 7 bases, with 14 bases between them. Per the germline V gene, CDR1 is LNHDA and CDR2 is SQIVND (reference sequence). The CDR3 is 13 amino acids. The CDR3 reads CASSQGLETTQYF. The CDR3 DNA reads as TGTGCCAGTAGTCAAGGACTGGAGACGACCCAGTACTTC.

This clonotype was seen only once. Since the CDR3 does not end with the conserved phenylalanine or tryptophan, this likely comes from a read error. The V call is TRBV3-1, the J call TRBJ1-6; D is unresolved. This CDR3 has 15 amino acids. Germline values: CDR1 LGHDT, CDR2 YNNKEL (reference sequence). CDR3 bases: TGTGCCAGCAGCCAGCGGCCTATTTATAATTCACGCCTCCACATT. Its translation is CASSQRPIYNSRLHI.

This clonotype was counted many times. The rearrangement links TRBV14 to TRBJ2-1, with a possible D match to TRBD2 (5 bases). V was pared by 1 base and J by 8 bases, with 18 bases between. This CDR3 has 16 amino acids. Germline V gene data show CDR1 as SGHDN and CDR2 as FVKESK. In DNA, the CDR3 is TGTGCCAGCAGCCAAGTTCTCACGAGAGAGGGCGATGAGCAGTTCTTC. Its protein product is CASSQVLTREGDEQFF.

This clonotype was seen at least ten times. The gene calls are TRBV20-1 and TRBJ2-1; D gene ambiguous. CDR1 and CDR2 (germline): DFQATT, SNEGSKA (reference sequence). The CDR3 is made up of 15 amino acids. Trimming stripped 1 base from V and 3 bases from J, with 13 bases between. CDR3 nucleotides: TGCAGTGCTAGAGGGGAAGGAAGATTCTACAATGAGCAGTTCTTC. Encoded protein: CSARGEGRFYNEQFF.

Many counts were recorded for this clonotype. The CDR3 DNA reads TGCGCCAGCAGCTTGGAAGGGGCCACTGAAGCTTTCTTT. It codes for CASSLEGATEAFF. The gene calls are TRBV5-1 and TRBJ1-1; possible D gene TRBD1, 5 bases. The CDR3 contains 13 residues. CDR1 SGHRS and CDR2 YFSETQ come from the germline V gene. Trimming took 0 bases from V and 4 from J, leaving 7 bases between them. The whole variable domain, filled in from reference TRBV5-1 and TRBJ1-1, reads KAGVTQTPRYLIKTRGQQVTLSCSPISGHRSVSWYQQTPGQGLQFLFEYFSETQRNKGNFPGRFSGRQFSNSRSEMNVSTLELGDSALYLCASSLEGATEAFFGQGTRLTVV.

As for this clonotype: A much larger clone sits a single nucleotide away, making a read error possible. The CDR3 region is CATSDQGPTGELFF. The CDR3, as DNA: TGTGCCACCAGTGATCAAGGGCCCACCGGGGAGCTGTTTTTT. This chain uses TRBV24-1 with TRBJ2-2; D is unclear. There are 14 residues in the CDR3. Deletions cut 3 bases from V and 4 bases from J, with 8 bases between. In germline, CDR1 is KGHDR, CDR2 SFDVKD.

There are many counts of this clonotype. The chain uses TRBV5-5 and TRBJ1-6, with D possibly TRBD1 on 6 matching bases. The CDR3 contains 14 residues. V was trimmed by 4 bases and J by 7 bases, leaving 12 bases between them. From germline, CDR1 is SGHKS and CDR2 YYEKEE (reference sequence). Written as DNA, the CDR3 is TGTGCCAGCAGCAGGGGGTTGGAGAATTCACCCCTCCACTTT. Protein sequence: CASSRGLENSPLHF. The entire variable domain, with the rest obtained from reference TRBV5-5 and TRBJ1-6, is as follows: DAGVTQSPTHLIKTRGQQVTLRCSPISGHKSVSWYQQVLGQGPQFIFQYYEKEERGRGNFPDRFSARQFPNYSSELNVNALLLGDSALYLCASSRGLENSPLHFGNGTRLTVT.

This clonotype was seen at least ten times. As DNA, the CDR3 is TGTGCCAGCAGCTTGGATCAGGGGGCGCGGGGCTACACCTTC. Protein product: CASSLDQGARGYTF. The genes are TRBV5-6 and TRBJ1-2, with TRBD1 matching 8 bases. The CDR3 totals 14 residues. Germline V gene lookup returns CDR1 SGHDT and CDR2 YYEEEE. Germline trimming cut 0 bases from V and 8 bases from J; bases unmatched to any gene: 6. The full variable domain, with the rest looked up from reference TRBV5-6 and TRBJ1-2, is DAGVTQSPTHLIKTRGQQVTLRCSPKSGHDTVSWYQQALGQGPQFIFQYYEEEERQRGNFPDRFSGHQFPNYSSELNVNALLLGDSALYLCASSLDQGARGYTFGSGTRLTVV.

The DNA of the CDR3 is TGTGCCAGCAGCCCTGACACGGCAGATACGCAGTATTTT. It is translated as CASSPDTADTQYF. The rearrangement joins TRBV28 to TRBJ2-3; D is unresolved. There are 13 residues in the CDR3. Trimming took off 6 bases at V and 4 bases at J, with 11 bases between the two ends. The germline V gene encodes CDR1 MDHEN and CDR2 SYDVKM.

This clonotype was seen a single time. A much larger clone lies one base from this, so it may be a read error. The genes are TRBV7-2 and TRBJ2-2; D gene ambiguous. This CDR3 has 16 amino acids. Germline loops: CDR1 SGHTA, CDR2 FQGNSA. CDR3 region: CASGLAATPNTGELFF. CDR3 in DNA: TGTGCCAGCGGCTTAGCAGCAACCCCTAACACCGGGGAGCTGTTTTTT.

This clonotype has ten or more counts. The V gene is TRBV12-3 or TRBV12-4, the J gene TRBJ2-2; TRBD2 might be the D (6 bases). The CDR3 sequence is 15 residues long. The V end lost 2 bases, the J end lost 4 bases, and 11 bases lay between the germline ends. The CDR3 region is CASSLNGGGTGELFF. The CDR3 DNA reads TGTGCCAGCAGTTTAAACGGGGGTGGCACCGGGGAGCTGTTTTTT.

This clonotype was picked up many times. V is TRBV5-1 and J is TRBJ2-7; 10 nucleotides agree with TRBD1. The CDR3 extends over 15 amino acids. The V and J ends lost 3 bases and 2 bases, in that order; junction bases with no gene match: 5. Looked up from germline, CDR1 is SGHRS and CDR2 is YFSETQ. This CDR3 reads CASSSGQGVPYEQYF. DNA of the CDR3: TGCGCCAGCAGCTCAGGACAGGGGGTCCCCTACGAGCAGTACTTC.

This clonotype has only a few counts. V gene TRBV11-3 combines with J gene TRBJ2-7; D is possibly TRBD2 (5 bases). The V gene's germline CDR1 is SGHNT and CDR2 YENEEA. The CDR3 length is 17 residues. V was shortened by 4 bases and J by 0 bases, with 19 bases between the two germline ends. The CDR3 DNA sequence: TGTGCCAGCAGCTACAAGATTCGGGAAAAACCCTCCTACGAGCAGTACTTC. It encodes CASSYKIREKPSYEQYF.

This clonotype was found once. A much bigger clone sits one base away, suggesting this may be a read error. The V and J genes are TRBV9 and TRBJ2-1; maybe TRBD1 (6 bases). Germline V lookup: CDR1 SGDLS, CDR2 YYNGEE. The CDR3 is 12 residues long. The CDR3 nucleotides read TGTGCCGGCAGCCCCAACCGGGACATAACGTTCTTC. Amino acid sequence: CAGSPNRDITFF.

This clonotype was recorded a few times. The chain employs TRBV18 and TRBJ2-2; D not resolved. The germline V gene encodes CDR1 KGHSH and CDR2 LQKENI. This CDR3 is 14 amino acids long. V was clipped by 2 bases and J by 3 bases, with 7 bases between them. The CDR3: CASSPGEYTGELFF. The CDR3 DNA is TGTGCCAGCTCACCAGGGGAATACACCGGGGAGCTGTTTTTT.

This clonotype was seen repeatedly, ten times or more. The CDR3 coding sequence is TGTGCCAGCAGTTACTCGTTTAGCGGGGATGCAGATACGCAGTATTTT. This gives the protein CASSYSFSGDADTQYF. The chain couples TRBV6-5 to TRBJ2-3; 8 bases agree with TRBD2. The junction had 6 bases not matched to a gene; V was cut back by 0 bases and J by 4 bases. The CDR3 is 16 amino acids. Germline lookup yields CDR1 MNHEY and CDR2 SVGAGI.

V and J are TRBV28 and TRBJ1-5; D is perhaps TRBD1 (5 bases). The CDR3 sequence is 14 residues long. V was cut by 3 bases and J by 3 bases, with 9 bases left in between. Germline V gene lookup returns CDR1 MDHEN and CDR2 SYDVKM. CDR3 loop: CASSFGTANQPQHF. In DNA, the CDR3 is TGTGCCAGCAGTTTCGGGACGGCCAATCAGCCCCAGCATTTT.

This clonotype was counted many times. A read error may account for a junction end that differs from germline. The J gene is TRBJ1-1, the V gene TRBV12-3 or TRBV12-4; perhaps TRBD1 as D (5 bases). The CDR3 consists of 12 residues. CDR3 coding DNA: TGCGCCGCCCAGAGGGGCAGGACTGAAGCTTTCTTT. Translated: CAAQRGRTEAFF.

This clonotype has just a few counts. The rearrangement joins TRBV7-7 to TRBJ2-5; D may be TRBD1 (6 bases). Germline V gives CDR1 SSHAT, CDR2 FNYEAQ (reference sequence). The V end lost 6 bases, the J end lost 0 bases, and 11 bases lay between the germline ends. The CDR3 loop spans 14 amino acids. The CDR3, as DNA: TGTGCCAGCAGACAGGACAGATACCAAGAGACCCAGTACTTC. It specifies CASRQDRYQETQYF.

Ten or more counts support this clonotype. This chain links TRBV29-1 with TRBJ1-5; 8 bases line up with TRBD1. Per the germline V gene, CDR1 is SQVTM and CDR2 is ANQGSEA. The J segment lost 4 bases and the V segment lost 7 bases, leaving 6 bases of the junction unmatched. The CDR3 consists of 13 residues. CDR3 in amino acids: CSARTGSNQPQHF. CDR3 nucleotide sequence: TGCAGCGCCAGGACAGGGAGTAATCAGCCCCAGCATTTT.

The CDR3 nucleotides read TGTGCCAGCAGCTTGACAGGCTTTAGGTACACCGGGGAGCTGTTTTTT. Translation: CASSLTGFRYTGELFF. The rearrangement joins TRBV6-2 or TRBV6-3 to TRBJ2-2; TRBD1 might be the D (6 bases). Germline V gives CDR1 MNHEY, CDR2 SVGEGT. The CDR3 sequence is 16 residues long. V lost 6 bases to trimming and J lost 3 bases, with 17 bases between them.